The 18 T cell receptor beta chains in this list originate from one sample, sequenced in a study of OX40 agonist ivuxolimab in advanced cancers. Data came from immunoSEQ multiplex PCR; TCRdb stores just in-frame clones and leaves some out. The table includes more than 80,000 clones, 91% detected once. The sample here was CD4+ or CD8+ T cells sorted from blood, taken in a trial of the OX40 agonist ivuxolimab. The receptors derive from an adult with an advanced solid tumor such as melanoma, head and neck, liver or kidney cancer.

This sequence joins TRBV5-5 and TRBJ2-3, with D perhaps being TRBD1 or TRBD2 (5 bases each). The CDR3 loop spans 15 amino acids. Per germline, CDR1 SGHKS and CDR2 YYEKEE (reference sequence). Trimming took 3 bases from V and 6 from J, leaving 17 bases between them. In DNA form, the CDR3 reads TGTGCCAGCAGCTGGGGGTCGGGCCTCTCCGATACGCAGTATTTT. Amino acids: CASSWGSGLSDTQYF.

This clone was seen a few times. This chain links TRBV5-4 with TRBJ2-5, with D perhaps TRBD2 (6 bases). CDR1 is SGHNT, CDR2 YYREEE, per germline (reference sequence). Trimming stripped 2 bases from V and 3 bases from J, with 8 bases between. The CDR3 sequence is 13 residues long. The CDR3 here is CASSFGGKETQYF. The CDR3 nucleotides read TGTGCCAGCAGCTTCGGGGGAAAAGAGACCCAGTACTTC.

V usage is TRBV2 and J usage is TRBJ2-3; D remains ambiguous. The V gene's germline CDR1 is SNHLY and CDR2 FYNNEI. The V end was cut by 7 bases, the J end by 7 bases, with 12 bases between. This CDR3 spans 12 amino acids. The CDR3 region has the DNA TGTGCCAGCATTCTCCGAGGAAATACGCAGTATTTT. It codes for CASILRGNTQYF.

This chain joins TRBV7-2 and TRBJ2-3; D is ambiguous. Germline V gene data show CDR1 as SGHTA and CDR2 as FQGNSA. V was clipped by 5 bases and J by 2 bases, with 5 bases between them. This CDR3 is 12 amino acids long. The CDR3 bases are TGTGCCAGCAGCCCCAACACAGATACGCAGTATTTT. This translates into CASSPNTDTQYF.

This rearrangement joins TRBV5-8 to TRBJ2-7, with D possibly being TRBD2 (6 bases). In germline, CDR1 is SGHTS, CDR2 YDEGEE. The CDR3 has 15 residues. V was cut by 6 bases and J by 9 bases, with 25 bases left in between. CDR3 sequence: CASTRNGGLGPGQYF. CDR3 in DNA: TGTGCCAGCACCCGGAACGGGGGACTGGGTCCTGGGCAGTACTTC.

The V call is TRBV10-1, the J call TRBJ1-4; unclear D gene. CDR3 size: 14 residues. Deletions cut 5 bases from V and 6 bases from J, with 13 bases between. Germline CDR1 is WNHNN and CDR2 is SYGVQD (reference sequence). CDR3 in amino acids: CASSQAGLDEKLFF. CDR3 coding DNA: TGCGCCAGCAGTCAAGCCGGGCTTGATGAAAAACTGTTTTTT.

This chain uses TRBV6-5 with TRBJ1-5; the D gene is possibly TRBD1 (6 bases). CDR1 and CDR2 (germline): MNHEY, SVGAGI. The V gene lost 8 bases and the J gene lost 3 bases, with 14 bases spanning the gap. This CDR3 has 14 residues. CDR3 sequence reads: CASGRGSINQPQHF. DNA for the CDR3: TGTGCCAGCGGGAGGGGGTCTATCAATCAGCCCCAGCATTTT.

The chain combines TRBV4-1 with TRBJ2-3; D not resolved. Germline CDR1 and CDR2: MGHRA and YSYEKL. The V and J ends lost 3 bases and 4 bases respectively, with 14 bases between them. This CDR3 comprises 15 residues. The CDR3 nucleotides are TGCGCCAGCAGCCATCGATCCGACAACCCAGATACGCAGTATTTT. This sequence encodes CASSHRSDNPDTQYF.

This sequence joins TRBV19 and TRBJ2-2, with 8 nucleotides matching TRBD2. The J segment lost 5 bases and the V segment lost 6 bases, leaving 8 bases of the junction unmatched. Looked up from germline, CDR1 is LNHDA and CDR2 is SQIVND (reference sequence). The CDR3 is 15 amino acids. The CDR3 sequence is CASRSGTSTTGELFF. The DNA for the CDR3 is TGTGCCAGTAGGTCCGGGACTAGTACGACCGGGGAGCTGTTTTTT.

The chain carries TRBV7-2 and TRBJ1-1, with D maybe TRBD1 (5 bases). The CDR3 spans 16 residues. V lost 5 bases, J lost 10 bases, and 26 bases lay in between. Per germline, CDR1 SGHTA and CDR2 FQGNSA. The CDR3 DNA reads as TGTGCCAGCAGCACCCAGGGAGTCCGGGGCGGGGTGAGAGCTTTCTTT. Protein sequence: CASSTQGVRGGVRAFF.

This chain connects TRBV7-2 to TRBJ2-7; 8 nucleotides agree with TRBD1. The CDR3 totals 17 residues. The germline V gene encodes CDR1 SGHTA and CDR2 FQGNSA. J lost 3 bases, V lost 7 bases, and 17 bases had no gene match. CDR3 coding DNA: TGTGCCAGCAACTCCCAAGTAGGACAGGGTAGCTACTACGAGCAGTACTTC. Its protein is CASNSQVGQGSYYEQYF. Full variable domain (remainder filled in from reference TRBV7-2 and TRBJ2-7): GAGVSQSPSNKVTEKGKDVELRCDPISGHTALYWYRQSLGQGLEFLIYFQGNSAPDKSGLPSDRFSAERTGGSVSTLTIQRTQQEDSAVYLCASNSQVGQGSYYEQYFGPGTRLTVT.

The chain uses TRBV27 and TRBJ1-1, with a weak D call TRBD1 (5 bases). Germline V gene lookup returns CDR1 MNHEY and CDR2 SMNVEV (reference sequence). The germline V and J ends were trimmed by 2 bases and 1 base, with 11 bases remaining between them. This CDR3 has 15 residues. The CDR3 bases are TGTGCCAGCAGTTTAAAGAGGGGAACGAACACTGAAGCTTTCTTT. This translates into CASSLKRGTNTEAFF.

This chain joins TRBV2 and TRBJ2-5; 8 bases are a match to TRBD2. The V gene end was trimmed by 6 bases and the J gene end by 13 bases; junction bases not matched to a gene: 10. In germline, CDR1 is SNHLY, CDR2 FYNNEI. The CDR3 runs 12 residues. DNA of the CDR3: TGTGCCAGCAGGGCAGGACTAGCTAGGATGTACTTC. Its translation is CASRAGLARMYF.

This chain uses TRBV5-1 with TRBJ2-3; 7 positions match TRBD1. The CDR3 sequence is 14 residues long. Germline loops: CDR1 SGHRS, CDR2 YFSETQ. Trimming at V came to 2 bases and at J to 4 bases, leaving 4 bases not matched to a gene. The CDR3 is CASSFRQGPDTQYF. The CDR3 DNA reads as TGCGCCAGCAGCTTCAGACAGGGACCAGATACGCAGTATTTT.

This chain links TRBV6-6 with TRBJ2-1; 8 nucleotides match TRBD2. Germline CDR1 MNHNY, CDR2 SVGAGI (reference sequence). The CDR3 covers 16 residues. The V and J ends lost 2 bases and 6 bases, in that order; junction bases with no gene match: 9. The CDR3 sequence: CASSYLSGRAGNEQFF. DNA for the CDR3: TGTGCCAGCAGTTACCTGTCCGGGAGGGCCGGCAATGAGCAGTTCTTC.

The chain recombines TRBV25-1 with TRBJ2-2, with unresolved D. The CDR3 spans 18 residues. Germline CDR1 reads MGHDK; CDR2 reads SYGVNS. Trimming removed 0 bases from V and 1 base from J, with 15 bases in between. CDR3 amino acids: CASSEYKVARGNTGELFF. CDR3 bases: TGTGCCAGCAGTGAATATAAAGTCGCTCGAGGGAACACCGGGGAGCTGTTTTTT.

V usage is TRBV28 and J usage is TRBJ2-1, with 7 bases aligning to TRBD2. The CDR3 is 15 amino acids. The V gene end was trimmed by 3 bases and the J gene end by 0 bases; junction bases not matched to a gene: 2. The germline gives CDR1 MDHEN, CDR2 SYDVKM. The CDR3 nucleotides read TGTGCCAGCAGTTTGGGCGGGAGCTCCTACAATGAGCAGTTCTTC. The encoded protein is CASSLGGSSYNEQFF. The complete variable domain, with remaining parts taken from reference TRBV28 and TRBJ2-1, reads DVKVTQSSRYLVKRTGEKVFLECVQDMDHENMFWYRQDPGLGLRLIYFSYDVKMKEKGDIPEGYSVSREKKERFSLILESASTNQTSMYLCASSLGGSSYNEQFFGPGTRLTVL.

This sequence joins TRBV9 and TRBJ2-3; 7 bases fit TRBD2. CDR3 length: 15 amino acids. V lost 3 bases and J lost 4; bases outside the gene matches: 8. From germline, CDR1 is SGDLS and CDR2 YYNGEE. DNA of the CDR3: TGTGCCAGCAGCGGGGGCCAGGGAGGGGCAGATACGCAGTATTTT. Translation: CASSGGQGGADTQYF.